A selection of T cell receptor beta chains follows, all from one sample in a study of neurological immune-mediated disorders. TCRdb re-derived calls from the 5' RACE reads in MiXCR, one entry per CDR3 protein. The repertoire has tens of thousands of distinct CDR3 sequences, around 3.4% of them found once; the top ten carry about 2.9%. The sequenced sample consisted of PBMCs. These receptors were obtained from a woman aged 50 to 60 with multiple sclerosis. Each CDR3 is given with its conserved first and last residue. The order of the fields is V gene, J gene, D gene, clone size, CDR3 protein, CDR3 DNA. D genes are given only for firm matches. A row's size may be missing; if present it is once, few, many or a size class.

V gene: TRBV9; J gene: TRBJ1-2; D gene: .; clone size: many; CDR3 protein: CASSAEDSYPTLYGYTF; CDR3 DNA: TGTGCCAGCAGCGCGGAGGACTCTTACCCGACCCTCTATGGCTACACCTTC
V gene: TRBV4-3; J gene: TRBJ1-5; D gene: .; clone size: many; CDR3 protein: CASSQDLRGNQPQHF; CDR3 DNA: TGCGCCAGCAGCCAAGATCTCCGGGGTAATCAGCCCCAGCATTTT
V gene: TRBV10-1; J gene: TRBJ2-3; D gene: .; clone size: .; CDR3 protein: CASSPRVADTQYF; CDR3 DNA: TGCGCCAGCAGCCCCAGGGTTGCAGATACGCAGTATTTT
V gene: TRBV18; J gene: TRBJ2-7; D gene: .; clone size: many; CDR3 protein: CASSPDPYEQYF; CDR3 DNA: TGTGCCAGCTCACCCGACCCCTACGAGCAGTACTTC
V gene: TRBV9; J gene: TRBJ1-2; D gene: TRBD1; clone size: many; CDR3 protein: CASSGGDRGGGNYGYTF; CDR3 DNA: TGTGCCAGCAGCGGCGGGGACAGGGGAGGTGGTAACTATGGCTACACCTTC
V gene: TRBV12-3/TRBV12-4; J gene: TRBJ2-3; D gene: .; clone size: many; CDR3 protein: CASSPTPWGTSTDTQYF; CDR3 DNA: TGTGCCAGCAGTCCCACTCCCTGGGGGACTAGCACAGATACGCAGTATTTT
V gene: TRBV20-1; J gene: TRBJ2-3; D gene: TRBD2; clone size: many; CDR3 protein: CSAQPLAGVTDTQYF; CDR3 DNA: TGCAGTGCTCAGCCCTTAGCGGGGGTAACAGATACGCAGTATTTT
V gene: TRBV6-5; J gene: TRBJ1-1; D gene: .; clone size: many; CDR3 protein: CASSLRMDTEAFF; CDR3 DNA: TGTGCCAGCAGTTTAAGAATGGACACTGAAGCTTTCTTT
V gene: TRBV28; J gene: TRBJ2-7; D gene: TRBD1; clone size: many; CDR3 protein: CATLTGGSYEQYF; CDR3 DNA: TGTGCCACCCTGACAGGGGGCTCCTACGAGCAGTACTTC
V gene: TRBV20-1; J gene: TRBJ2-4; D gene: TRBD1; clone size: many; CDR3 protein: CSARETGPGNIQYF; CDR3 DNA: TGCAGTGCTAGGGAGACAGGGCCGGGAAACATTCAGTACTTC
V gene: TRBV20-1; J gene: TRBJ1-5; D gene: .; clone size: many; CDR3 protein: CSARSGRGQPQHF; CDR3 DNA: TGCAGTGCTAGATCCGGCCGGGGGCAGCCCCAGCATTTT
V gene: TRBV4-2; J gene: TRBJ1-6; D gene: .; clone size: many; CDR3 protein: CASSQFLVDSLHF; CDR3 DNA: TGTGCCAGCAGCCAATTCCTCGTGGATTCCCTCCACTTT
V gene: TRBV20-1; J gene: TRBJ2-7; D gene: .; clone size: many; CDR3 protein: CSVQGSSDYEQYF; CDR3 DNA: TGCAGTGTCCAGGGGTCCTCCGACTACGAGCAGTACTTC
V gene: TRBV7-2; J gene: TRBJ2-1; D gene: TRBD2; clone size: many; CDR3 protein: CASSTQPRLAGHNEQFF; CDR3 DNA: TGTGCCAGCAGCACACAGCCTCGACTAGCGGGGCACAATGAGCAGTTCTTC
V gene: TRBV5-1; J gene: TRBJ1-2; D gene: .; clone size: many; CDR3 protein: CASSLDGRANYGYTF; CDR3 DNA: TGCGCCAGCAGCTTGGACGGCAGAGCTAACTATGGCTACACCTTC
V gene: TRBV5-1; J gene: TRBJ2-7; D gene: TRBD1; clone size: many; CDR3 protein: CASSQGQGSYEQYF; CDR3 DNA: TGCGCCAGCAGCCAAGGACAGGGCTCCTACGAGCAGTACTTC
V gene: TRBV6-2/TRBV6-3; J gene: TRBJ2-7; D gene: .; clone size: .; CDR3 protein: CASSSPLGYRVSTYEQYF; CDR3 DNA: TGTGCCAGCAGTAGCCCATTAGGCTACCGAGTCTCAACCTACGAGCAGTACTTC
V gene: TRBV14; J gene: TRBJ2-2; D gene: .; clone size: many; CDR3 protein: CASSYNTGELFF; CDR3 DNA: TGTGCCAGCAGCTATAACACCGGGGAGCTGTTTTTT
V gene: TRBV12-3/TRBV12-4; J gene: TRBJ1-3; D gene: .; clone size: few; CDR3 protein: CASRRVSGKNIYF; CDR3 DNA: TGTGCCAGCAGAAGGGTTTCAGGAAAAAACATATATTTT
V gene: TRBV7-2; J gene: TRBJ2-5; D gene: .; clone size: many; CDR3 protein: CASSPSRGAQETQYF; CDR3 DNA: TGTGCCAGCAGCCCTAGCCGGGGGGCCCAAGAGACCCAGTACTTC
V gene: TRBV7-9; J gene: TRBJ1-5; D gene: .; clone size: many; CDR3 protein: CASSLEGGQPQHF; CDR3 DNA: TGTGCCAGCAGCTTAGAAGGAGGACAGCCCCAGCATTTT
V gene: TRBV6-5; J gene: TRBJ2-5; D gene: .; clone size: many; CDR3 protein: CASSLLGETQYF; CDR3 DNA: TGTGCCAGCAGCCTCCTTGGGGAGACCCAGTACTTC
V gene: TRBV20-1; J gene: TRBJ2-5; D gene: TRBD2; clone size: many; CDR3 protein: CSGSGGAYETQYF; CDR3 DNA: TGCAGTGGTAGCGGGGGGGCCTACGAGACCCAGTACTTC
V gene: TRBV29-1; J gene: TRBJ2-2; D gene: .; clone size: many; CDR3 protein: CSVGQRAGELFF; CDR3 DNA: TGCAGCGTTGGGCAAAGAGCCGGGGAGCTGTTTTTT
V gene: TRBV7-9; J gene: TRBJ2-3; D gene: TRBD2; clone size: many; CDR3 protein: CASSRPGLEGTDTQYF; CDR3 DNA: TGTGCCAGCAGCAGACCGGGACTAGAGGGCACAGATACGCAGTATTTT
V gene: TRBV29-1; J gene: TRBJ1-1; D gene: .; clone size: many; CDR3 protein: CSVVPGNTEAFF; CDR3 DNA: TGCAGCGTTGTCCCGGGGAACACTGAAGCTTTCTTT
V gene: TRBV24-1; J gene: TRBJ2-1; D gene: TRBD2; clone size: many; CDR3 protein: CATTSGGDYNEQFF; CDR3 DNA: TGTGCCACCACTAGCGGGGGAGACTACAATGAGCAGTTCTTC
V gene: TRBV4-3; J gene: TRBJ1-5; D gene: .; clone size: .; CDR3 protein: CASSQAGHQPQHF; CDR3 DNA: TGCGCCAGCAGCCAAGCAGGTCATCAGCCCCAGCATTTT
V gene: TRBV20-1; J gene: TRBJ2-3; D gene: TRBD2; clone size: many; CDR3 protein: CSAAPGTSGITDTQYF; CDR3 DNA: TGCAGTGCCGCCCCCGGGACTAGCGGGATCACAGATACGCAGTATTTT
V gene: TRBV5-1; J gene: TRBJ1-2; D gene: .; clone size: many; CDR3 protein: CASSPLGVGYTF; CDR3 DNA: TGCGCCAGCAGCCCCCTAGGGGTGGGCTACACCTTC
V gene: TRBV10-3; J gene: TRBJ1-2; D gene: .; clone size: many; CDR3 protein: CAISDSVSYGYTF; CDR3 DNA: TGTGCCATCAGTGATTCAGTGAGCTATGGCTACACCTTC
V gene: TRBV18; J gene: TRBJ1-5; D gene: .; clone size: many; CDR3 protein: CASSPQRIINQPQHF; CDR3 DNA: TGTGCCAGCTCACCACAGCGGATTATTAATCAGCCCCAGCATTTT
V gene: TRBV11-3; J gene: TRBJ2-5; D gene: .; clone size: few; CDR3 protein: CASSLGQKETQYF; CDR3 DNA: TGTGCCAGCAGCTTAGGACAGAAAGAGACCCAGTACTTC
V gene: TRBV6-2/TRBV6-3; J gene: TRBJ2-7; D gene: .; clone size: many; CDR3 protein: CASSAPNYEQYF; CDR3 DNA: TGTGCCAGCAGTGCCCCCAACTACGAGCAGTACTTC
V gene: TRBV28; J gene: TRBJ2-2; D gene: .; clone size: many; CDR3 protein: CASSFTGTQTPAGELFF; CDR3 DNA: TGTGCCAGCAGTTTTACCGGGACTCAAACACCGGCCGGGGAGCTGTTTTTT
V gene: TRBV7-9; J gene: TRBJ1-6; D gene: .; clone size: .; CDR3 protein: CASSLAGSVANSPLHF; CDR3 DNA: TGTGCCAGCAGCTTAGCTGGTTCGGTAGCTAATTCACCCCTCCACTTT
V gene: TRBV7-9; J gene: TRBJ1-1; D gene: .; clone size: many; CDR3 protein: CASSLVWQEAFF; CDR3 DNA: TGTGCCAGCAGCTTAGTTTGGCAGGAGGCTTTCTTT
V gene: TRBV20-1; J gene: TRBJ1-6; D gene: .; clone size: many; CDR3 protein: CSARRPNSPLHF; CDR3 DNA: TGCAGTGCTAGAAGGCCGAATTCACCCCTCCACTTT
V gene: TRBV2; J gene: TRBJ1-1; D gene: TRBD1; clone size: many; CDR3 protein: CASSPTGVPEAFF; CDR3 DNA: TGTGCCAGCAGTCCCACAGGGGTCCCTGAAGCTTTCTTT
V gene: TRBV5-1; J gene: TRBJ2-7; D gene: .; clone size: many; CDR3 protein: CASSLAQGYEQYF; CDR3 DNA: TGCGCCAGCAGCTTGGCACAGGGCTACGAGCAGTACTTC
V gene: TRBV20-1; J gene: TRBJ2-5; D gene: TRBD1; clone size: many; CDR3 protein: CSARRGQGAETQYF; CDR3 DNA: TGCAGTGCTAGAAGGGGACAGGGGGCCGAGACCCAGTACTTC
V gene: TRBV20-1; J gene: TRBJ2-2; D gene: .; clone size: many; CDR3 protein: CSATTSYTGELFF; CDR3 DNA: TGCAGTGCTACGACCAGTTACACCGGGGAGCTGTTTTTT
V gene: TRBV3-1; J gene: TRBJ2-2; D gene: .; clone size: many; CDR3 protein: CASSPGAGELFF; CDR3 DNA: TGTGCCAGCAGCCCAGGGGCCGGGGAGCTGTTTTTT
V gene: TRBV5-1; J gene: TRBJ2-7; D gene: .; clone size: many; CDR3 protein: CASSLVTGNTYEQYF; CDR3 DNA: TGCGCCAGCAGCTTGGTGACAGGTAATACCTACGAGCAGTACTTC
V gene: TRBV7-2; J gene: TRBJ2-2; D gene: .; clone size: many; CDR3 protein: CASSLGGVARTGELFF; CDR3 DNA: TGTGCCAGCAGCTTAGGGGGGGTAGCCCGCACCGGGGAGCTGTTTTTT
V gene: TRBV5-6; J gene: TRBJ1-2; D gene: .; clone size: many; CDR3 protein: CASSDRQNYGYTF; CDR3 DNA: TGTGCCAGCAGCGACCGGCAAAACTATGGCTACACCTTC
V gene: TRBV9; J gene: TRBJ2-7; D gene: TRBD1; clone size: many; CDR3 protein: CASSVAGTGRGEQYF; CDR3 DNA: TGTGCCAGCAGCGTAGCTGGGACAGGCAGGGGTGAGCAGTACTTC
V gene: TRBV18; J gene: TRBJ1-5; D gene: .; clone size: many; CDR3 protein: CASSPRGVLDQPQHF; CDR3 DNA: TGTGCCAGCTCACCTCGCGGGGTTTTAGATCAGCCCCAGCATTTT
V gene: TRBV7-8; J gene: TRBJ2-4; D gene: .; clone size: many; CDR3 protein: CASSLRPPPTLAKNIQYF; CDR3 DNA: TGTGCCAGCAGCTTACGCCCTCCCCCTACCTTAGCCAAAAACATTCAGTACTTC
V gene: TRBV7-9; J gene: TRBJ2-5; D gene: .; clone size: many; CDR3 protein: CASSAEETQYF; CDR3 DNA: TGTGCCAGCAGCGCCGAAGAGACCCAGTACTTC
V gene: TRBV7-9; J gene: TRBJ1-6; D gene: .; clone size: many; CDR3 protein: CASSLHREDRTPLHF; CDR3 DNA: TGTGCCAGCAGCTTACACAGGGAGGATAGGACACCCCTCCACTTT
V gene: TRBV20-1; J gene: TRBJ1-6; D gene: .; clone size: many; CDR3 protein: CSGRGGNSPLHF; CDR3 DNA: TGCAGCGGCCGGGGGGGGAATTCACCCCTCCACTTT
V gene: TRBV27; J gene: TRBJ2-1; D gene: TRBD1; clone size: many; CDR3 protein: CASSSNRGHGANSFF; CDR3 DNA: TGTGCCAGCAGTTCCAACAGGGGTCACGGGGCGAACTCGTTCTTC
V gene: TRBV5-5; J gene: TRBJ1-5; D gene: .; clone size: many; CDR3 protein: CASSLETSRQPQHF; CDR3 DNA: TGTGCCAGCAGCTTGGAGACCAGTCGCCAGCCCCAGCATTTT
V gene: TRBV7-7; J gene: TRBJ1-3; D gene: TRBD1; clone size: .; CDR3 protein: CASSKTGGSGNTIYF; CDR3 DNA: TGTGCTAGCAGCAAAACAGGGGGATCTGGAAACACCATATATTTT
V gene: TRBV7-2; J gene: TRBJ2-7; D gene: .; clone size: many; CDR3 protein: CASSLVPGYEQYF; CDR3 DNA: TGTGCCAGCAGCTTAGTTCCCGGCTACGAGCAGTACTTC